The clone carrying this T cell receptor beta chain showed up just once. Its target is not known. The data were obtained in a study of T cells after yellow fever vaccination. This CDR3 region has 15 residues. Study results and limitations: Clones from primary vaccination mostly reappeared after the booster (96% CD4, over 85% CD8). Although most clonotypes did not, a small share appeared in both CD4 and CD8 compartments.

TCR cDNA was made by 5'RACE template switching, adding a universal primer site and UMIs. TCRdb re-derived calls from the 5' RACE reads in MiXCR, one entry per CDR3 protein. The data show 450,000 to 550,000 distinct CDR3 sequences, with 15% to 20% seen just once and around 15% held by the top ten. This receptor was identified in a young man who received the YFV17D yellow fever vaccine. J is TRBJ1-6 and V is TRBV21-1. TRBV21-1 is classified as a pseudogene. Here the sequenced sample was PBMCs, taken 15 days after the yellow fever booster vaccination. Here the CDR3 DNA reads TGTGCCAGCAGCTGGATCTGGGCCGTCAATTCACCCCTCCACTTT. Protein product: CASSWIWAVNSPLHF.